The rows below give T cell receptor beta chains drawn from one sample of a study of Graves' ophthalmopathy and Graves' hyperthyroidism. TCRdb called the multiplex PCR reads again in MiXCR, with one record for every CDR3 protein. The sample lists about 210,000 distinct CDR3 sequences, just under 30% occurring once. The specimen was peripheral blood. These receptors were obtained from a man in his fifties with Graves' ophthalmopathy. CDR3s include the opening cysteine and the closing phenylalanine or tryptophan. D genes are given only for firm matches. Where a row states a size, it is once, few, many or the class of an expanded clone; other rows omit it.

d_call: -; v_call: TRBV7-9; j_call: TRBJ2-4; cdr3_length: 15; clone_size: once; cdr3_aa: CASSPTGAAKNIQYF; cdr3_nt: TGTGCCAGCAGCCCGACTGGGGCGGCCAAAAACATTCAGTACTTC
d_call: TRBD2; v_call: TRBV7-2; j_call: TRBJ2-5; cdr3_length: 18; clone_size: many; cdr3_aa: CASSSGTSGRANRETQYF; cdr3_nt: TGTGCCAGCAGCTCAGGGACTAGCGGGAGGGCCAATCGCGAGACCCAGTACTTC
d_call: -; v_call: TRBV28; j_call: TRBJ1-5; cdr3_length: 13; clone_size: -; cdr3_aa: CASSLLGAQPQHF; cdr3_nt: TGTGCCAGCAGTTTACTCGGGGCCCAGCCCCAGCATTTT
d_call: TRBD1; v_call: TRBV6-1; j_call: TRBJ1-6; cdr3_length: 11; clone_size: many; cdr3_aa: CASRDRVTLHF; cdr3_nt: TGTGCCAGCAGAGACAGGGTGACCCTCCACTTT
d_call: TRBD1; v_call: TRBV30; j_call: TRBJ1-1; cdr3_length: 12; clone_size: many; cdr3_aa: CAWSEEQGEAFF; cdr3_nt: TGTGCCTGGAGTGAGGAACAGGGGGAAGCTTTCTTT
d_call: TRBD2; v_call: TRBV28; j_call: TRBJ2-7; cdr3_length: 13; clone_size: -; cdr3_aa: CASSAASGSEQYF; cdr3_nt: TGTGCCAGCAGTGCCGCTAGCGGGAGCGAGCAGTACTTC
d_call: TRBD1; v_call: TRBV6-2/TRBV6-3; j_call: TRBJ2-7; cdr3_length: 15; clone_size: -; cdr3_aa: CASIQPGQVVFEQYF; cdr3_nt: TGTGCCAGCATCCAACCGGGACAGGTTGTATTCGAGCAGTACTTC
d_call: TRBD2; v_call: TRBV6-1; j_call: TRBJ2-7; cdr3_length: 15; clone_size: many; cdr3_aa: CASSEARLAVDEQYF; cdr3_nt: TGTGCCAGCAGTGAAGCGCGACTAGCGGTTGATGAGCAGTACTTC
d_call: TRBD1; v_call: TRBV5-1; j_call: TRBJ1-1; cdr3_length: 16; clone_size: many; cdr3_aa: CASSKGQGDMNTEAFF; cdr3_nt: TGCGCCAGCAGCAAGGGACAGGGAGACATGAACACTGAAGCTTTCTTT
d_call: -; v_call: TRBV29-1; j_call: TRBJ2-7; cdr3_length: 12; clone_size: many; cdr3_aa: CSVVVGSYEQYF; cdr3_nt: TGCAGCGTTGTGGTTGGCAGCTACGAGCAGTACTTC
d_call: -; v_call: TRBV10-3; j_call: TRBJ2-7; cdr3_length: 13; clone_size: -; cdr3_aa: CAISDRLSYEQYF; cdr3_nt: TGTGCCATCAGTGACCGATTATCCTACGAGCAGTACTTC
d_call: -; v_call: TRBV6-2/TRBV6-3; j_call: TRBJ2-5; cdr3_length: 13; clone_size: -; cdr3_aa: CASSWGPQETQYF; cdr3_nt: TGTGCCAGCAGTTGGGGACCACAAGAGACCCAGTACTTC
d_call: -; v_call: TRBV6-2/TRBV6-3; j_call: TRBJ2-5; cdr3_length: 13; clone_size: -; cdr3_aa: CASRPTGMETQYF; cdr3_nt: TGTGCCAGCAGACCAACAGGGATGGAGACCCAGTACTTC
d_call: -; v_call: TRBV6-2/TRBV6-3; j_call: TRBJ2-7; cdr3_length: 16; clone_size: many; cdr3_aa: CASSYGLARYSYEQYF; cdr3_nt: TGTGCCAGCAGTTACGGGCTAGCGAGATACTCCTACGAGCAGTACTTC
d_call: -; v_call: TRBV11-1; j_call: TRBJ2-2; cdr3_length: 16; clone_size: -; cdr3_aa: CASSLLQGAPPGELFF; cdr3_nt: TGTGCCAGCAGTCTACTACAGGGAGCCCCACCGGGGGAGCTGTTTTTT
d_call: -; v_call: TRBV9; j_call: TRBJ1-3; cdr3_length: 16; clone_size: many; cdr3_aa: CASSVDRPYSGNTIYF; cdr3_nt: TGTGCCAGCAGCGTAGACAGACCTTACTCTGGAAACACCATATATTTT
d_call: -; v_call: TRBV12-3/TRBV12-4; j_call: TRBJ2-7; cdr3_length: 14; clone_size: -; cdr3_aa: CASSPRAPRGEQYF; cdr3_nt: TGTGCCAGCAGCCCCCGGGCACCACGGGGCGAGCAGTACTTC
d_call: -; v_call: TRBV7-8; j_call: TRBJ1-6; cdr3_length: 17; clone_size: -; cdr3_aa: CASSSLPMGRINSPLHF; cdr3_nt: TGTGCCAGCAGCTCCCTCCCCATGGGACGGATTAATTCACCCCTCCACTTT
d_call: -; v_call: TRBV11-3; j_call: TRBJ2-2; cdr3_length: 15; clone_size: many; cdr3_aa: CASSQRAGYTGELFF; cdr3_nt: TGTGCCAGCAGCCAACGGGCGGGATACACCGGGGAGCTGTTTTTT
d_call: -; v_call: TRBV20-1; j_call: TRBJ1-1; cdr3_length: 12; clone_size: many; cdr3_aa: CSAANVNTEAFF; cdr3_nt: TGCAGTGCTGCAAACGTGAACACTGAAGCTTTCTTT
d_call: -; v_call: TRBV27; j_call: TRBJ2-7; cdr3_length: 15; clone_size: -; cdr3_aa: CASSLRRLSSYEQYF; cdr3_nt: TGTGCCAGCAGTTTGAGGAGACTAAGCTCCTACGAGCAGTACTTC
d_call: TRBD1; v_call: TRBV19; j_call: TRBJ1-5; cdr3_length: 16; clone_size: many; cdr3_aa: CASSILPGQGNQPQHF; cdr3_nt: TGTGCCAGTAGTATCCTGCCGGGACAGGGTAATCAGCCCCAGCATTTT
d_call: -; v_call: TRBV12-3/TRBV12-4; j_call: TRBJ2-4; cdr3_length: 15; clone_size: -; cdr3_aa: CASSRGGLAKNIQYF; cdr3_nt: TGTGCCAGCAGTCGAGGCGGACTAGCCAAAAACATTCAGTACTTC